The sample holds one count of the clone carrying this TCR beta chain. This sample is drawn from a study of T cell responses to AZD1222 COVID-19 vaccine. Study-wide context: Second doses at about 4 or about 12 weeks were pooled.

The trim removed 7 bases at V and 3 bases at J, leaving 4 bases unmatched. In germline, CDR1 is SGHTA, CDR2 FQGNSA. This CDR3 region has 14 residues. Libraries were prepared by immunoSEQ multiplex PCR; TCRdb keeps only in-frame clonotypes and omits some of them. The data hold about 120,000 clones, with roughly 90% observed a single time. Sequenced material: peripheral blood, taken on day 0 of AZD1222 vaccination. The V and J genes are TRBV7-2 and TRBJ1-2, with 11 bases matching TRBD1. This clonotype was sampled from an adult in good health. In nucleotides, the CDR3 is TGTGCCAGCAATACGGGACAGGGGGACTATGGCTACACCTTC. It codes for CASNTGQGDYGYTF.